The next 30 T cell receptor beta chains were all read from a single sample in a study of cytomegalovirus exposure and HLA in healthy donors. The primer mix had 60 Vbeta and 13 Jbeta primers. Some clones are missing from TCRdb's copy, which holds only in-frame ones; the method was immunoSEQ multiplex PCR. The profile shows 150,000 to 200,000 clones, approximately 67% of them singletons. Sequencing was done on a sample of PBMCs. These TCRs come from a woman younger than 30 in good health and CMV-seropositive.

The chain couples TRBV4-3 to TRBJ2-1; 8 positions agree with TRBD2. CDR1 LGHNA and CDR2 YSLEER come from the germline V gene. The V gene end was trimmed by 0 bases and the J gene end by 7 bases; junction bases not matched to a gene: 14. The CDR3 consists of 18 residues. This CDR3 is CASSQDLWRAGVGNEQFF. In nucleotides, the CDR3 is TGCGCCAGCAGCCAAGATCTCTGGAGAGCGGGGGTGGGGAATGAGCAGTTCTTC.

V gene TRBV14 combines with J gene TRBJ2-5; no clear D. Germline CDR1 SGHDN, CDR2 FVKESK. This CDR3 has 14 amino acids. Trimming stripped 1 base from V and 7 bases from J, with 13 bases between. The DNA of the CDR3 is TGTGCCAGCAGCCAAGTATCAGGATTAGGGACCCAGTACTTC. It is translated as CASSQVSGLGTQYF.

In its sample, this clone was seen once. The chain joins TRBV7-8 to TRBJ2-3; TRBD2 matches at 11 bases. The CDR3 runs to 16 residues. V gave up 3 bases and J gave up 3 bases; unmatched junction bases: 5. Germline V gene lookup returns CDR1 SGHVS and CDR2 FQNEAQ. For the CDR3, the DNA is TGTGCCAGCAGCTTTCCGGGACTAGCGGTGACAGATACGCAGTATTTT. This translates into CASSFPGLAVTDTQYF.

This clone was observed a handful of times. One end of the junction is discordant with germline, which a read error may explain. This sequence joins TRBV6-4 and TRBJ1-1; 9 nucleotides align to TRBD1. Germline V gene data show CDR1 as MRHNA and CDR2 as SNTAGT. The CDR3 is 11 residues long. As DNA, the CDR3 is TGTGCCAGCAGTGGGGGACAGGGCCTAATATTT. Its protein is CASSGGQGLIF.

This chain connects TRBV11-2 to TRBJ2-6; D not resolved. V dropped 2 bases and J dropped 4 bases, with 12 bases sitting between them. The CDR3 is made up of 16 amino acids. The germline V gene encodes CDR1 SGHAT and CDR2 FQNNGV. DNA of the CDR3: TGTGCCAGCAGCTTACGGAGCGACCTGGGGGCCAACGTCCTGACTTTC. This sequence encodes CASSLRSDLGANVLTF.

The chain joins TRBV6-5 to TRBJ2-5, with 9 bases matching TRBD1. The J call may be wrong; the DNA end is better matched by TRBJ2-7. Germline CDR1 is MNHEY and CDR2 is SVGAGI. The CDR3 runs to 14 residues. CDR3 nucleotide sequence: TGTGCCAGCAGTCGTGGGACAGGGCTCTACGAGCAGTACTTC. This encodes CASSRGTGLYEQYF.

This chain uses TRBV2 with TRBJ2-7, with 9 bases that match TRBD1. The length of the CDR3 is 14 residues. Germline loops: CDR1 SNHLY, CDR2 FYNNEI. Unmatched junction bases numbered 2, after V lost 4 bases and J lost 1 base. This chain's CDR3 is CASSADRGSYEQYF. The DNA for the CDR3 is TGTGCCAGCAGTGCGGACAGGGGTTCCTACGAGCAGTACTTC.

This rearrangement joins TRBV27 to TRBJ1-1; the D gene is possibly TRBD1 (6 bases). Germline CDR1 is MNHEY and CDR2 is SMNVEV (reference sequence). The CDR3 totals 14 residues. V lost 0 bases and J lost 6, with 11 bases in between. CDR3 nucleotides: TGTGCCAGCAGTTTATCAGGGGGGGCATCTGAAGCTTTCTTT. Translated, it gives CASSLSGGASEAFF.

This clone came up a few times. The chain combines TRBV4-3 with TRBJ2-5; 7 positions agree with TRBD2. Trimming at V came to 3 bases and at J to 5 bases, leaving 15 bases not matched to a gene. This CDR3 comprises 17 residues. Germline V gene data show CDR1 as LGHNA and CDR2 as YSLEER. CDR3 coding DNA: TGCGCCAGCAGCCAGGCTCCTGCCGGGGGAGGGAGGGAGACCCAGTACTTC. Protein sequence: CASSQAPAGGGRETQYF.

The chain combines TRBV2 with TRBJ1-5; the D gene is possibly TRBD1 (5 bases). Germline CDR1 SNHLY, CDR2 FYNNEI. The CDR3 loop spans 14 amino acids. The V end was cut by 3 bases, the J end by 5 bases, with 11 bases between. CDR3 nucleotides: TGTGCCAGCAGTGACCGGCAGGGATATCAGCCCCAGCATTTT. Encoded protein: CASSDRQGYQPQHF.

The chain recombines TRBV7-9 with TRBJ1-5; 8 bases are a match to TRBD1. The junction had 6 bases not matched to a gene; V was cut back by 4 bases and J by 4 bases. This CDR3 has 15 amino acids. The germline V gene has CDR1 SEHNR and CDR2 FQNEAQ (reference sequence). CDR3: CASSSTGVTNQPQHF. The CDR3 DNA is TGTGCCAGCAGCTCGACAGGGGTAACGAATCAGCCCCAGCATTTT.

The chain is built from TRBV5-4 and TRBJ1-2, with 8 bases matching TRBD1. The V gene end was trimmed by 4 bases and the J gene end by 2 bases; junction bases not matched to a gene: 7. The CDR3 length is 15 residues. Germline V CDR1 and CDR2: SGHNT, YYREEE (reference sequence). CDR3 nucleotide sequence: TGTGCCAGCAGCCGCATCGACAGGGGAAACTATGGCTACACCTTC. It yields the protein CASSRIDRGNYGYTF.

This clone was detected only a few times. V gene TRBV7-2 combines with J gene TRBJ2-1, with 10 bases fitting TRBD1. Trimming removed 0 bases from V and 7 bases from J; junction bases left unmatched: 6. Germline V CDR1 and CDR2: SGHTA, FQGNSA. This CDR3 has 16 amino acids. CDR3 amino acids: CASSLALRTGGNEQFF. In DNA form, the CDR3 reads TGTGCCAGCAGCTTAGCGCTCCGGACAGGGGGGAATGAGCAGTTCTTC.

This clone has a count of ten or more. This sequence joins TRBV6-1 and TRBJ2-3; tentatively, D is TRBD2 (5 bases). The germline V gene has CDR1 MNHNS and CDR2 SASEGT. Trimming pared 2 bases from V and 1 base from J, leaving 13 bases between. The CDR3 covers 16 residues. Here the CDR3 reads CASSEITSSRTDTQYF. The DNA of the CDR3 is TGTGCCAGCAGTGAAATTACTAGTAGTCGCACAGATACGCAGTATTTT.

The rearrangement links TRBV7-3 to TRBJ2-3; 11 bases agree with TRBD1. Germline V gene sequence: CDR1 SGHTA, CDR2 FQGTGA. The CDR3 extends over 17 amino acids. Trimming removed 5 bases from V and 6 bases from J; junction bases left unmatched: 13. The CDR3 region is CASSRPNGTGGRDTQYF. The DNA for the CDR3 is TGTGCCAGCAGCCGCCCTAATGGGACAGGGGGTCGGGATACGCAGTATTTT.

The V and J genes are TRBV29-1 and TRBJ2-2, with D possibly being TRBD1 (5 bases). The germline V gene has CDR1 SQVTM and CDR2 ANQGSEA. CDR3 length: 16 amino acids. Trimming took 1 base from V and 6 from J, leaving 18 bases between them. CDR3 sequence (DNA): TGCAGCGTTGAAGTCCCGGTCTTTCAGGGTCCCGGGGAGCTGTTTTTT. Translated, it gives CSVEVPVFQGPGELFF.

The gene calls are TRBV28 and TRBJ2-7; TRBD2 aligns across 11 bases. Germline V gene data show CDR1 as MDHEN and CDR2 as SYDVKM. This CDR3 spans 17 amino acids. The J segment lost 3 bases and the V segment lost 4 bases, leaving 11 bases of the junction unmatched. The CDR3 region is CASSSSPGLAVHYEQYF. DNA of the CDR3: TGTGCCAGCAGTTCATCACCGGGACTAGCGGTCCACTACGAGCAGTACTTC.

The V call is TRBV5-1, the J call TRBJ1-3; possible D gene TRBD1, 5 bases. Germline V gene data show CDR1 as SGHRS and CDR2 as YFSETQ. The V end was cut by 1 base, the J end by 2 bases, with 13 bases between. CDR3 length equals 16 residues. In DNA form, the CDR3 reads TGCGCCAGCAGCTTGACTAATCAGGGTGCTGGAAACACCATATATTTT. Residues: CASSLTNQGAGNTIYF.

CDR3 in amino acids: CASSWQGAGYTGELFF. CDR3 nucleotide sequence: TGTGCCAGCAGCTGGCAGGGGGCCGGCTATACCGGGGAGCTGTTTTTT. The rearrangement links TRBV7-2 to TRBJ2-2; 8 bases align to TRBD1. CDR1 is SGHTA, CDR2 FQGNSA, per germline. V shed 4 bases, J shed 5 bases, and the junction held 9 bases outside the gene matches. This CDR3 has 16 amino acids.

The rearrangement joins TRBV28 to TRBJ2-5; 8 bases agree with TRBD1. The V segment lost 6 bases and the J segment 3 bases; nucleotides outside the gene matches: 18. The CDR3 runs to 18 residues. In germline, CDR1 is MDHEN, CDR2 SYDVKM. The CDR3 bases are TGTGCCAGCAGCCCGCACCAGGGGGCGGATGTGGTAGAAGAGACCCAGTACTTC. This sequence encodes CASSPHQGADVVEETQYF.

CDR3 DNA sequence: TGCGCCAGCAGCCAAGACCACCCACGCAGGGTTGGTCATGATTACGCTGAAGCTTTCTTT. Residues: CASSQDHPRRVGHDYAEAFF. The V and J genes are TRBV4-1 and TRBJ1-1, with a possible D match to TRBD1 (5 bases). CDR3 length: 20 residues. Deletions cut 0 bases from V and 6 bases from J, with 29 bases between. Germline loops: CDR1 MGHRA, CDR2 YSYEKL.

The chain recombines TRBV7-9 with TRBJ2-5; D ambiguous. Germline assignment: CDR1 SEHNR and CDR2 FQNEAQ (reference sequence). CDR3 length: 14 residues. V was trimmed by 7 bases and J by 4 bases, leaving 16 bases between them. The CDR3 region has the DNA TGTGCCAGCAATCCGGTAGATCGTGGAGAGACCCAGTACTTC. Protein sequence: CASNPVDRGETQYF.

The genes are TRBV19 and TRBJ1-1; maybe TRBD1 (6 bases). This CDR3 spans 13 amino acids. Trimming left V 4 bases short and J 8 bases short, with 14 bases between. Germline lookup yields CDR1 LNHDA and CDR2 SQIVND (reference sequence). CDR3 sequence (DNA): TGTGCCAGTAGTACACATTCTGGGGGCGAAGCTTTCTTT. This codes for CASSTHSGGEAFF.

This clone has just a few counts. V gene TRBV28 combines with J gene TRBJ2-1; perhaps TRBD2 as D (5 bases). Germline values: CDR1 MDHEN, CDR2 SYDVKM. V dropped 5 bases and J dropped 4 bases, with 18 bases sitting between them. There are 16 residues in the CDR3. The CDR3 DNA reads TGTGCCAGCAGTCAGGCGGACTTGAACGGGTACAATGAGCAGTTCTTC. It specifies CASSQADLNGYNEQFF.

The J gene is TRBJ1-2, the V gene TRBV28; perhaps TRBD1 as D (5 bases). The CDR3 covers 13 residues. Germline V gene lookup returns CDR1 MDHEN and CDR2 SYDVKM. The V and J ends lost 5 bases and 5 bases respectively, with 12 bases between them. CDR3 in DNA: TGTGCCAGCAGTCCGACAGACTTTTATGGCTACACCTTC. Translation: CASSPTDFYGYTF.

This chain uses TRBV29-1 with TRBJ2-7, with D possibly TRBD1 on 6 matching bases. The germline CDR1 and CDR2 sequences are SQVTM and ANQGSEA. CDR3 length: 13 residues. The V end was cut by 7 bases, the J end by 0 bases, with 13 bases between. CDR3 region: CSGGGFSSYEQYF. CDR3 DNA: TGCAGCGGAGGGGGTTTTAGCTCCTACGAGCAGTACTTC.

The chain recombines TRBV29-1 with TRBJ2-5; D is unclear. CDR1 is SQVTM, CDR2 ANQGSEA, per germline. V shed 6 bases and J shed 5 bases, with 13 bases lying between them. This CDR3 spans 12 amino acids. CDR3 in DNA: TGCAGCGTAGGCGGCCCCGGGGAGACCCAGTACTTC. Amino acids: CSVGGPGETQYF.

As concerns this clone: The junction shows a germline mismatch at one end, possibly a read error. V gene TRBV18 combines with J gene TRBJ1-2; 9 nucleotides match TRBD1. CDR3 size: 16 residues. Germline CDR1 KGHSH, CDR2 LQKENI. The CDR3 reads CASSPPYGTGRYGYAF. In DNA form, the CDR3 reads TGTGCCAGCTCACCACCTTACGGGACAGGGCGATATGGCTACGCCTTC.

The gene calls are TRBV11-1 and TRBJ2-6; no firm D call. This CDR3 has 17 residues. The germline V gene encodes CDR1 SGHAT and CDR2 FQDESV (reference sequence). Trimming took off 2 bases at V and 0 bases at J, with 11 bases between the two ends. CDR3 DNA: TGTGCCAGCAGCTTAAATGGGCTCAGCTCTGGGGCCAACGTCCTGACTTTC. It translates to CASSLNGLSSGANVLTF. Based on the CDR3 plus reference TRBV11-1 and TRBJ2-6, the full variable domain is EAEVAQSPRYKITEKSQAVAFWCDPISGHATLYWYRQILGQGPELLVQFQDESVVDDSQLPKDRFSAERLKGVDSTLKIQPAELGDSAMYLCASSLNGLSSGANVLTFGAGSRLTVL.

This chain links TRBV30 with TRBJ2-3; 7 nucleotides line up with TRBD2. V was clipped by 4 bases and J by 4 bases; unmatched bases: 5. The germline gives CDR1 GTSNPN, CDR2 SVGIG (reference sequence). The CDR3 runs 13 residues. The CDR3 coding sequence is TGTGCCTGGATCGAGACTAGCCCAGATACGCAGTATTTT. Translating gives CAWIETSPDTQYF.